The clone carrying this T cell receptor (beta chain) was counted a single time. These data originate in a study of cytomegalovirus exposure and HLA in healthy donors. PCR amplification relied on 60 Vbeta primers (plus 13 Jbeta primers). Clones were read by immunoSEQ multiplex PCR, and TCRdb kept only the in-frame ones, dropping some. The sample has approximately 120,000 clones; approximately 80% are singletons. The CDR3 is made up of 15 amino acids. Germline V gene sequence: CDR1 SGHRS, CDR2 YFSETQ. Trimming removed 4 bases from V and 4 bases from J; junction bases left unmatched: 10. This TCR was sampled from a middle-aged man in good health and CMV-seronegative. The sequenced material came from PBMCs. The chain links TRBV5-1 to TRBJ1-2; the match to TRBD1 covers 7 bases. The chain's CDR3 is CASSEDRVELYGYTF. Written as DNA, the CDR3 is TGCGCCAGCAGCGAAGACAGGGTGGAACTCTATGGCTACACCTTC.